Below are 15 T cell receptor beta chains sequenced from a single sample in a study of blood T cell repertoires in COVID-19. Libraries were prepared by immunoSEQ multiplex PCR; TCRdb keeps only in-frame clonotypes and omits some of them. The data contain 150,000 to 200,000 clones, about four fifths of them seen just once; the ten biggest clones take up approximately 15%. Sequencing used peripheral blood. These receptors were taken from a woman of 80 years or more with acute or convalescent COVID-19.

The V and J genes are TRBV28 and TRBJ2-5, with D perhaps matching TRBD1 (5 bases). V was cut by 6 bases and J by 6 bases, with 14 bases left in between. CDR3 length equals 13 residues. The V gene's germline CDR1 is MDHEN and CDR2 SYDVKM. CDR3 sequence: CASRSRAVKTQYF. Written as DNA, the CDR3 is TGTGCCAGCAGGTCCAGGGCTGTAAAGACCCAGTACTTC.

CDR3 bases: TGTGCCAGCAGCGGGACAGGGGAAGTCACTGAAGCTTTCTTT. Protein sequence: CASSGTGEVTEAFF. The chain carries TRBV7-9 and TRBJ1-1; TRBD1 matches 10 bases. The V segment lost 5 bases and the J segment 4 bases; nucleotides outside the gene matches: 4. Per the germline V gene, CDR1 is SEHNR and CDR2 is FQNEAQ (reference sequence). The CDR3 totals 14 residues.

Only one count was recorded for this clone. V gene TRBV13 combines with J gene TRBJ2-7; TRBD1 agrees at 7 bases. The germline gives CDR1 PRHDT, CDR2 FYEKMQ (reference sequence). CDR3 size: 14 residues. V lost 2 bases to trimming and J lost 1 base; unmatched junction nucleotides: 2. CDR3 sequence: CASSLWDSSYEQYF. The CDR3 DNA follows: TGTGCCAGCAGCTTATGGGACAGTTCCTACGAGCAGTACTTC.

The chain is built from TRBV6-5 and TRBJ2-7; D is ambiguous. Germline lookup yields CDR1 MNHEY and CDR2 SVGAGI. Trimming cost V 2 bases and J 4 bases, with 15 bases left between them. The CDR3 is made up of 15 amino acids. CDR3 sequence: CASSYGKRLGYEQYF. DNA of the CDR3: TGTGCCAGCAGTTACGGAAAGCGATTAGGATACGAGCAGTACTTC.

This clone was counted only a few times. The chain links TRBV10-1 to TRBJ2-5, with 8 bases lining up with TRBD2. This CDR3 comprises 13 residues. With 2 bases clipped from V and 4 bases from J, the junction kept 0 bases outside the gene matches. CDR1 and CDR2 from the germline V gene are WNHNN and SYGVQD (reference sequence). The DNA of the CDR3 is TGCGCCAGCAGTGAGCTAGCGGGAGAGACCCAGTACTTC. It encodes CASSELAGETQYF.

The chain links TRBV10-3 to TRBJ1-2, with 9 bases matching TRBD1. This CDR3 spans 14 amino acids. CDR1 and CDR2 from the germline V gene are ENHRY and SYGVKD. Losses at the gene ends were 6 bases for V and 4 bases for J; bases not matched to a gene: 6. In DNA form, the CDR3 reads TGTGCCATCAGCACTACAGGGGGCGGCTATGGCTACACCTTC. Translating it yields CAISTTGGGYGYTF.

Only a few counts were recorded for this clone. The rearrangement joins TRBV24-1 to TRBJ2-3; weak D call: TRBD1 (5 bases). CDR3 length equals 14 residues. Germline V lookup: CDR1 KGHDR, CDR2 SFDVKD. Trimming pared 3 bases from V and 1 base from J, leaving 7 bases between. This chain's CDR3 is CATSDPTGTDTQYF. CDR3 sequence (DNA): TGTGCCACCAGTGATCCGACAGGCACAGATACGCAGTATTTT.

This clone was observed once. CDR3: CASSEVGSLGSAFF. The CDR3 DNA follows: TGTGCCAGCAGTGAAGTTGGCAGTCTTGGGAGCGCTTTCTTT. This sequence joins TRBV2 and TRBJ1-1; no reliable D call. The V gene's germline CDR1 is SNHLY and CDR2 FYNNEI. The CDR3 runs 14 residues. Trimming pared 1 base from V and 11 bases from J, leaving 17 bases between.

This clone showed up just a few times. The chain uses TRBV12-3 or TRBV12-4 and TRBJ1-6, with TRBD1 matching 9 bases. The CDR3 loop spans 13 amino acids. Trimming removed 5 bases from V and 8 bases from J; junction bases left unmatched: 1. The CDR3 loop is CASSRQGDSPLHF. In nucleotides, the CDR3 is TGTGCCAGCAGTCGACAGGGGGATTCACCCCTCCACTTT.

The chain combines TRBV5-5 with TRBJ1-2; D is ambiguous. The V and J ends lost 1 base and 7 bases respectively, with 8 bases between them. Germline-derived CDR1 and CDR2 are SGHKS and YYEKEE (reference sequence). The CDR3 consists of 12 residues. The DNA for the CDR3 is TGTGCCAGCAGCTTGTCGTTGGCTGGCTACACCTTC. It specifies CASSLSLAGYTF.

V usage is TRBV2 and J usage is TRBJ2-2, with 13 bases matching TRBD2. With V trimmed by 4 bases and J by 6 bases, 11 bases remained unmatched. Germline-derived CDR1 and CDR2 are SNHLY and FYNNEI. The CDR3 totals 18 residues. The CDR3 here is CASSAPLLAGGPPGELFF. The CDR3 DNA sequence: TGTGCCAGCAGTGCCCCCTTACTAGCGGGAGGGCCTCCCGGGGAGCTGTTTTTT.

Only one count was recorded for this clone. The chain combines TRBV30 with TRBJ2-5; D unresolved. CDR3 length equals 13 residues. V lost 0 bases, J lost 2 bases, and 7 bases lay in between. CDR1 and CDR2 (germline): GTSNPN, SVGIG (reference sequence). The CDR3 region has the DNA TGTGCCTGGAGTGTACAAGCGCAAGAGACCCAGTACTTC. Protein product: CAWSVQAQETQYF.

The CDR3 here is CASSTTGHRGYTF. The CDR3, as DNA: TGTGCCAGCAGTACGACGGGACACCGCGGCTACACCTTC. The chain employs TRBV5-4 and TRBJ1-2, with D tentatively TRBD1 (6 bases). This CDR3 is built from 13 residues. The germline gives CDR1 SGHNT, CDR2 YYREEE (reference sequence). V lost 5 bases and J 8 bases, leaving 16 bases between the germline ends.

This sequence joins TRBV15 and TRBJ2-7, with 10 bases that match TRBD1. Germline lookup yields CDR1 LNHNV and CDR2 YYDKDF (reference sequence). V trimming: 5 bases; J trimming: 3 bases; junction bases outside the gene matches: 4. The CDR3 length is 14 residues. The CDR3 protein is CATSGGQGYYEQYF. The CDR3 DNA reads TGTGCCACCAGCGGGGGACAGGGGTACTACGAGCAGTACTTC. The complete variable domain, with remaining parts taken from reference TRBV15 and TRBJ2-7, reads DAMVIQNPRYQVTQFGKPVTLSCSQTLNHNVMYWYQQKSSQAPKLLFHYYDKDFNNEADTPDNFQSRRPNTSFCFLDIRSPGLGDTAMYLCATSGGQGYYEQYFGPGTRLTVT.

The V call is TRBV27, the J call TRBJ1-5, with D unresolved. The CDR3 extends over 13 amino acids. The germline V gene has CDR1 MNHEY and CDR2 SMNVEV (reference sequence). V dropped 0 bases and J dropped 10 bases, with 10 bases sitting between them. The CDR3: CASSLSSLLPQHF. The CDR3 DNA sequence: TGTGCCAGCAGTTTATCGTCTCTTCTACCCCAGCATTTT.